Listed below are T cell receptor beta chains from one sample, sequenced in a study of long-term antiretroviral therapy in people with HIV. Profiling relied on immunoSEQ multiplex PCR, and the TCRdb table lists in-frame clones only, not all of them. The sample lists under 50,000 clones; 80% to 90% were seen once. Sequenced material: unsorted PBMCs, taken 1.2 years after starting antiretroviral therapy. The receptors here all came from a woman aged 45 to 65 with HIV. CDR3s include the opening cysteine and the closing phenylalanine or tryptophan. The D gene is left open where the match is weak. Where a row states a size, it is once, few, many or the class of an expanded clone; other rows omit it.

v_gene,j_gene,abundance,d_gene,CDR3aa,CDR3nt
TRBV18,TRBJ1-1,.,TRBD1,CASSPRVQTGENTEAFF,TGTGCCAGCTCACCACGGGTCCAGACAGGGGAGAACACTGAAGCTTTCTTT
TRBV21-1,TRBJ2-5,once,.,CASRPQGGQETQYF,TGTGCCAGTCGACCCCAAGGGGGCCAAGAGACCCAGTACTTC
TRBV27,TRBJ1-5,.,.,CASSLSEPQHF,TGTGCCAGCAGTTTATCGGAGCCCCAGCATTTT
TRBV5-6,TRBJ2-3,.,.,CASSFLGLSTDTQYF,TGTGCCAGCAGCTTCTTGGGCCTTAGCACAGATACGCAGTATTTT
TRBV6-6,TRBJ2-1,.,TRBD1,CASCGGTGRAYNEQFF,TGTGCCAGCTGCGGCGGGACAGGGCGCGCCTACAATGAGCAGTTCTTC
TRBV12-5,TRBJ2-7,.,TRBD2,CASGPAAGGRGEQYF,TGTGCTAGTGGTCCCGCGGCGGGGGGCCGCGGGGAGCAGTACTTC
TRBV27,TRBJ1-2,.,.,CASSPEGGGSYGYTF,TGTGCCAGCAGTCCAGAGGGCGGGGGCAGCTATGGCTACACCTTC
TRBV27,TRBJ1-1,.,.,CASSLSRGTNTEAFF,TGTGCCAGCAGTTTATCGCGGGGGACGAACACTGAAGCTTTCTTT
TRBV7-2,TRBJ2-7,.,.,CASSLFYEQYF,TGTGCCAGCAGCTTATTTTACGAGCAGTACTTC
TRBV5-4,TRBJ2-5,.,TRBD2,CASSLAIAGAGETQYF,TGTGCCAGCAGCTTGGCTATAGCGGGGGCCGGGGAGACCCAGTACTTC
TRBV7-6,TRBJ2-7,.,.,CASTKGEGSYEQYF,TGTGCCAGCACCAAGGGGGAGGGCTCCTACGAGCAGTACTTC
TRBV4-2,TRBJ2-3,.,TRBD2,CASSQEWGLAGATDTQYF,TGTGCCAGCAGCCAAGAATGGGGTCTAGCGGGGGCCACAGATACGCAGTATTTT
TRBV25-1,TRBJ1-3,once,TRBD1,CASSEFRGQGAGGNTIYF,TGTGCCAGCAGTGAATTTCGAGGACAGGGGGCCGGTGGAAACACCATATATTTT
TRBV6-5,TRBJ1-2,.,.,CASSSPGGRIGYTF,TGTGCCAGCAGTTCCCCGGGAGGGCGGATCGGCTACACCTTC
TRBV18,TRBJ2-7,once,.,CASSPAPAQPGEQYF,TGTGCCAGCTCACCAGCCCCGGCCCAACCCGGGGAGCAGTACTTC
TRBV6-6,TRBJ2-7,.,.,CASTPRIRSLGEQYF,TGTGCCAGCACCCCCCGGATTCGCAGCCTCGGCGAGCAGTACTTC
TRBV2,TRBJ2-7,few,.,CASSGQAVYEQYF,TGTGCCAGCAGTGGACAGGCTGTCTACGAGCAGTACTTC
TRBV6-5,TRBJ1-6,.,.,CAHSGGKAPLHF,TGTGCCCACTCGGGGGGGAAAGCTCCCCTCCACTTT
TRBV9,TRBJ2-3,.,.,CASSVVEGVADTQYF,TGTGCCAGCAGCGTAGTGGAGGGGGTAGCAGATACGCAGTATTTT
TRBV15,TRBJ2-7,.,.,CATSRDPGEDHEQYF,TGTGCCACCAGCAGAGACCCTGGGGAGGACCACGAGCAGTACTTC
TRBV9,TRBJ1-5,.,.,CASGGSRGNQPQHF,TGTGCCAGCGGGGGCTCCCGGGGAAATCAGCCCCAGCATTTT
TRBV21-1,TRBJ2-4,.,.,CASSAGGASAKNIQYF,TGTGCCAGCAGCGCTGGGGGGGCGTCGGCCAAAAACATTCAGTACTTC
TRBV7-9,TRBJ2-3,.,.,CASSFARPSTDTQYF,TGTGCCAGCAGCTTTGCGCGGCCAAGCACAGATACGCAGTATTTT
TRBV5-4,TRBJ2-5,.,TRBD2,CASSASGGASVTQYF,TGTGCCAGCAGCGCTAGCGGGGGGGCCTCGGTGACCCAGTACTTC
TRBV27,TRBJ2-7,.,TRBD1,CASGQGAREQYF,TGTGCCAGCGGACAGGGGGCGCGGGAGCAGTACTTC
TRBV2,TRBJ1-6,.,.,CASRFGQSSYNSPLHF,TGTGCCAGCAGATTTGGACAGAGCTCCTATAATTCACCCCTCCACTTT
TRBV18,TRBJ1-1,.,.,CASSPSSRYTEAFF,TGTGCCAGCTCACCATCGTCCCGGTACACTGAAGCTTTCTTT